A selection of T cell receptor beta chains follows, all from one sample in a study of T cells in Graves' hyperthyroidism and ophthalmopathy. A single record per CDR3 protein comes from TCRdb applying MiXCR to the multiplex PCR reads. Of 600,000 or so distinct CDR3 sequences in the sample, 46% were seen once. The sequencing input was peripheral blood or thyroid tissue (not recorded which). These receptors were obtained from a woman aged 18-29 years with Graves' hyperthyroidism. CDR3s include the opening cysteine and the closing phenylalanine or tryptophan. A D gene is named only where the DNA matches it firmly. Clone size appears in some rows only: once, few, many, or a class for an expanded clone.

D: -; V: TRBV10-1; J: TRBJ2-5; size: few; CDR3: CASSYWAAKETQYF; DNA: TGTGCCAGCAGTTATTGGGCGGCTAAAGAGACCCAGTACTTC
D: TRBD1; V: TRBV5-1; J: TRBJ1-2; size: few; CDR3: CASSPLPGQGNYGYTF; DNA: TGCGCCAGCAGCCCCCTCCCGGGACAGGGAAACTATGGCTACACCTTC
D: -; V: TRBV6-6; J: TRBJ1-2; size: many; CDR3: CASRLQGLHNYGYTF; DNA: TGTGCCAGCAGGTTGCAGGGCCTCCATAACTATGGCTACACCTTC
D: -; V: TRBV15; J: TRBJ2-2; size: -; CDR3: CASSLVNGELFF; DNA: TGTGCCAGCAGCTTGGTTAACGGGGAGCTGTTTTTT
D: -; V: TRBV10-3; J: TRBJ1-1; size: once; CDR3: CASSLLGAGRYDTEAFF; DNA: TGTGCCAGCAGTTTACTAGGGGCAGGGCGGTACGACACTGAAGCTTTCTTT
D: TRBD1; V: TRBV10-3; J: TRBJ2-3; size: -; CDR3: CAISDKLRTGGADTQYF; DNA: TGTGCCATCAGTGATAAGTTACGGACAGGGGGCGCAGATACGCAGTATTTT
D: TRBD1; V: TRBV5-1; J: TRBJ1-1; size: -; CDR3: CASSLEGGKRNTEAFF; DNA: TGCGCCAGCAGCTTGGAAGGGGGCAAGAGGAACACTGAAGCTTTCTTT
D: -; V: TRBV2; J: TRBJ1-2; size: -; CDR3: CASSPGHYGYTF; DNA: TGTGCCAGCAGTCCGGGCCACTATGGCTACACCTTC
D: -; V: TRBV6-6; J: TRBJ2-6; size: -; CDR3: CASSGGRSGANVLTF; DNA: TGTGCCAGCAGCGGCGGTCGCTCTGGGGCCAACGTCCTGACTTTC
D: TRBD1; V: TRBV5-1; J: TRBJ2-5; size: -; CDR3: CASSGTGGPETQYF; DNA: TGCGCCAGCAGCGGAACAGGGGGCCCAGAGACCCAGTACTTC
D: TRBD2; V: TRBV29-1; J: TRBJ2-7; size: -; CDR3: CSVEVVGRESYEQYF; DNA: TGCAGCGTTGAGGTTGTAGGGAGGGAGTCCTACGAGCAGTACTTC
D: -; V: TRBV4-1; J: TRBJ1-1; size: -; CDR3: CASSPTGPTEAFF; DNA: TGCGCCAGCAGCCCAACCGGGCCTACTGAAGCTTTCTTT
D: -; V: TRBV7-3; J: TRBJ1-2; size: few; CDR3: CASRGVTVNYGYTF; DNA: TGTGCCAGCAGAGGCGTTACAGTAAACTATGGCTACACCTTC
D: -; V: TRBV10-3; J: TRBJ2-7; size: many; CDR3: CAISESREGYEQYF; DNA: TGTGCCATCAGTGAGTCTCGGGAAGGATACGAGCAGTACTTC
D: -; V: TRBV25-1; J: TRBJ2-7; size: -; CDR3: CASSQVNYEQYF; DNA: TGTGCCAGCAGCCAAGTCAATTACGAGCAGTACTTC
D: -; V: TRBV10-3; J: TRBJ1-3; size: few; CDR3: CASSGNGFSGNTIYF; DNA: TGTGCCAGCAGTGGAAACGGGTTCTCTGGAAACACCATATATTTT
D: -; V: TRBV20-1; J: TRBJ1-4; size: -; CDR3: CSASSSEKLFF; DNA: TGCAGTGCTAGTTCGAGTGAAAAACTGTTTTTT
D: TRBD1; V: TRBV7-2; J: TRBJ2-7; size: few; CDR3: CASSLNRDRGAEQYF; DNA: TGCGCCAGCAGCCTAAACCGGGACAGGGGAGCCGAGCAGTACTTC
D: -; V: TRBV5-1; J: TRBJ1-4; size: few; CDR3: CASSTGQFNEKLFF; DNA: TGCGCCAGCAGCACCGGACAGTTTAATGAAAAACTGTTTTTT
D: -; V: TRBV7-2; J: TRBJ1-1; size: -; CDR3: CASSAFGRGNTEAFF; DNA: TGTGCCAGCAGTGCTTTCGGAAGGGGCAACACTGAAGCTTTCTTT
D: -; V: TRBV12-3/TRBV12-4; J: TRBJ2-6; size: few; CDR3: CASIAGIGSGANVLTF; DNA: TGTGCCAGCATCGCAGGGATCGGCTCTGGGGCCAACGTCCTGACTTTC
D: TRBD1; V: TRBV20-1; J: TRBJ2-7; size: many; CDR3: CSARQGPYEQYF; DNA: TGCAGTGCTCGACAGGGACCCTACGAGCAGTACTTC
D: -; V: TRBV5-4; J: TRBJ1-2; size: many; CDR3: CASRTKDGYTF; DNA: TGTGCCAGCAGGACCAAGGATGGCTACACCTTC
D: -; V: TRBV29-1; J: TRBJ2-5; size: many; CDR3: CSVSVGVQYF; DNA: TGCAGCGTTTCCGTAGGGGTCCAGTACTTC
D: -; V: TRBV25-1; J: TRBJ2-2; size: -; CDR3: CASSGRDARGTGELFF; DNA: TGTGCCAGCAGTGGCCGGGACGCCCGGGGGACCGGGGAGCTGTTTTTT
D: -; V: TRBV12-3/TRBV12-4; J: TRBJ1-1; size: once; CDR3: CASSLTAIALAFF; DNA: TGTGCCAGCAGTTTGACCGCAATCGCCCTAGCTTTCTTT
D: TRBD1; V: TRBV7-9; J: TRBJ1-1; size: many; CDR3: CASSPRDSNTEAFF; DNA: TGTGCCAGCAGTCCCAGGGACAGTAACACTGAAGCTTTCTTT
D: -; V: TRBV25-1; J: TRBJ1-5; size: few; CDR3: CASSLNRPYSNQPQHF; DNA: TGTGCCAGCAGTTTGAACAGACCCTATAGCAATCAGCCCCAGCATTTT
D: -; V: TRBV2; J: TRBJ2-7; size: -; CDR3: CASTRTHEQYF; DNA: TGTGCCAGCACCAGAACCCACGAGCAGTACTTC
D: -; V: TRBV24-1; J: TRBJ2-5; size: many; CDR3: CATSDQSRGVQTQYF; DNA: TGTGCCACCAGTGATCAATCAAGGGGTGTACAGACCCAGTACTTC
D: -; V: TRBV24-1; J: TRBJ1-2; size: many; CDR3: CATSDPSFGYGYTF; DNA: TGTGCCACCAGTGATCCAAGCTTCGGGTATGGCTACACCTTC
D: -; V: TRBV6-5; J: TRBJ1-4; size: -; CDR3: CASSYRGRFGEKLFF; DNA: TGTGCCAGCAGTTACAGGGGCAGGTTTGGTGAAAAACTGTTTTTT